This TCR beta chain was recorded in a study of cytotoxic CD8 clonotypes in ibrutinib-treated CLL. General observations from the study: Samples from sustained-remission and progressing patients were taken at different times.

Notes on this clone: Its cognate antigen is unknown.

This CDR3 spans 13 amino acids. Germline-derived CDR1 and CDR2 are SGHRS and YFSETQ. V was shortened by 3 bases and J by 7 bases, with 11 bases between the two germline ends. The protocol was immunoSEQ multiplex PCR, while the TCRdb copy is restricted to in-frame clones and leaves out a portion. Of 120,000 to 150,000 clones detected, under 95% appear once; the ten largest clones hold 11%. The TCR originated in a human donor with chronic lymphocytic leukemia. This chain links TRBV5-1 with TRBJ1-5; D may be TRBD1 (5 bases). This material consisted of PBMCs, taken after 12 months of ibrutinib treatment. The CDR3 region is CASSWDAEQPQHF. In DNA, the CDR3 is TGCGCCAGCAGCTGGGACGCGGAACAGCCCCAGCATTTT.